In this sample, the clone carrying this T cell receptor beta chain turned up a few times. Trimming cost V 1 base and J 3 bases; bases outside gene matches: 2. In germline, CDR1 is SGHTA, CDR2 FQGTGA. This CDR3 has 15 amino acids. The sample is drawn from a study of blood T cell repertoires in COVID-19. The method was immunoSEQ multiplex PCR; TCRdb's version includes in-frame clones alone and lacks a portion of them. The sample lists 170,000 or so clones, around four fifths occurring once. Input material: peripheral blood. This receptor was identified in a man aged 65-85 years with active or convalescent COVID-19. The rearrangement joins TRBV7-3 to TRBJ2-2; 7 nucleotides line up with TRBD2. DNA of the CDR3: TGTGCCAGCAGCTTAAGAGCGGGGCACACCGGGGAGCTGTTTTTT. It yields the protein CASSLRAGHTGELFF.